This TCR beta chain stems from a study of T cells after yellow fever vaccination. CDR3 size: 12 residues. The germline V and J ends were trimmed by 7 bases and 4 bases, with 9 bases remaining between them. MiXCR was run by TCRdb on the 5' RACE reads, yielding one entry per CDR3 protein. The sample shows hundreds of thousands of distinct CDR3 sequences, 9% to 15% of them seen only once. Details on this clonotype: Its antigen is as yet unknown.

Study-level points and caveats: Repertoires obtained by FACS sorting could include abundant clonotypes that entered as contaminants from the bulk population.

The input for sequencing was PBMCs, taken on the day of the yellow fever booster vaccination. The sequence came from a man aged 30 to 39 who received the YFV17D yellow fever vaccine. V gene TRBV12-3 or TRBV12-4 combines with J gene TRBJ2-3, with D perhaps TRBD2 (6 bases). CDR3 sequence reads: CASTEGPDTQYF. The CDR3 DNA follows: TGTGCCAGCACGGAGGGGCCAGATACGCAGTATTTT.